Sequencing of this T cell receptor (beta chain) was carried out in a study of T cell changes during pregnancy in multiple sclerosis. TCRdb keeps only in-frame clones here, not all; method: immunoSEQ multiplex PCR. The repertoire includes tens of thousands of clones, 88% of them detected once, and 0.7% to 0.75% sits in the top ten. In germline, CDR1 is SGHAT, CDR2 FQNNGV. With 2 bases removed from V and 3 bases from J, the gap between germline ends came to 22 bases. The CDR3 is made up of 18 amino acids. The chain recombines TRBV11-2 with TRBJ2-5; TRBD1 might be the D (6 bases). The sequence came from a female donor in good health, enrolled as a control in a pregnancy study. Specimen: CD4+ T cells from peripheral blood mononuclear cells, collected in the first trimester of pregnancy. CDR3 coding DNA: TGTGCCAGCAGCTTAAATCGCAGGGCGGACAGCCAAAAAGAGACCCAGTACTTC. Its translation is CASSLNRRADSQKETQYF.